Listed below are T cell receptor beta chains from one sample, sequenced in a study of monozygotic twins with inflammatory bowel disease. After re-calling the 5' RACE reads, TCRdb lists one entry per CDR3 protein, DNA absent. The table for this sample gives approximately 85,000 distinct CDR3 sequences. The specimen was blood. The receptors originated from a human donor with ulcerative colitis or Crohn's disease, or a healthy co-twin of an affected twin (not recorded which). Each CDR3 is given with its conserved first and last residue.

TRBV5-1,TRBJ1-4,CASSFPGEGTTNEKLFF
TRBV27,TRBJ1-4,CASSSRLKEKLFF
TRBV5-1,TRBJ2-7,CASSFGWSGRRSYEQYF
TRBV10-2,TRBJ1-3,CASSDAAAGNTIYF
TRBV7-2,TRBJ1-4,CASSYGNEKLFF
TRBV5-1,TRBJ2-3,CASSLGGLATDTQYF
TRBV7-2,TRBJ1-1,CASSYRHDTEAFF
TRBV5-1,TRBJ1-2,CASSSLRDSYGYTF
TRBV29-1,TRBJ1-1,CSVRVRVNTEAFF
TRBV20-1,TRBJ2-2,CSATEGTYTGELFF
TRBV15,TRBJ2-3,CATSKDTRTDTQYF